This T cell receptor beta chain came from a study of blood T cell repertoires in COVID-19 (dated by TCRdb to 2018 to 2021). Some background on the complete study: Samples from collaborators originated in the United States, Italy and Spain and spanned both the acute and convalescent phases of COVID-19. Subjects who had been exposed to COVID-19, were actively infected with it, or had recovered from it provided the deeply sampled blood TCRbeta repertoires that made up the dataset. The repertoires were released in a freely available public database intended as a resource for research on the immune response to SARS-CoV-2. The material from the prospective study consisted of cDNA or gDNA derived from T cells, B-cell-depleted T cells, or PBMCs. Samples came from the ongoing ImmuneRACE study (first 160 participants) plus 1,254 subjects from 6 global collaborators. Where HLA class I and class II types were available, the types were taken from metadata supplied by the sample provider, not from assay-based typing. Nearly every sample came with metadata listing a de-identified subject ID, COVID-19 status, age in years and sex. General conclusions and limits of the study: The quantity of clinical and demographic metadata differed by source and by participant and was supplied without curation.

This clone came up a few times. Its antigen is not yet known. Base qualities are missing; no much larger clone stands one base away. The CDR3 sequence holds 18 residues, the cysteine and phenylalanine included. Just the 54-base CDR3 DNA is kept, in frame starting at base 1. Between the V and J ends, shortened by 3 bases and 5 bases respectively, the junction contains 24 bases. As encoded in the germline V gene, CDR1 is SNHLY while CDR2 is FYNNEI. The collaborating institutions used their own protocols to collect whole blood in K2EDTA tubes. For TCRbeta analysis, collaborator samples were shipped as frozen whole blood, as isolated PBMCs, or as DNA extracted from either sample type. TCRbeta CDR3 regions were amplified from genomic DNA by means of the immunoSEQ Assay, a bias-controlled multiplex PCR. On the authors' methods: Within the assay, amplification of reference gene primers was used to estimate how many nucleated cells each sample contained. To quantify the absolute abundance of each unique TCRbeta CDR3 rearrangement, sequence reads were collapsed and filtered. For each sample, productive Simpson clonality was calculated as the square root of Simpson's diversity index across productive rearrangements. Here the immuneACCESS table is served through TCRdb, limited to in-frame sequences with V and J called. Missing clones are a known gap in these copies; in checked studies unresolved V genes cover under half, and the rest lacks a known reason. Clone size and V and J calls were adopted from that table, with D and trimming inferred from the DNA. For this sample the table gives approximately 51,000 clones, of which around 87% were detected only once. The ten top clones hold under 8.5% of the sample.

The sample taken for sequencing was peripheral blood. The chain couples TRBV2 to TRBJ2-3, and perhaps TRBD2 as D gene, on 6 matching bases. The source of this sequence is a man aged 50 to 60 with active COVID-19. Here the CDR3 is given as CASSDHGITWGGEDTQYF. The bases are TGTGCCAGCAGTGATCACGGAATAACCTGGGGCGGGGAAGATACGCAGTATTTT.